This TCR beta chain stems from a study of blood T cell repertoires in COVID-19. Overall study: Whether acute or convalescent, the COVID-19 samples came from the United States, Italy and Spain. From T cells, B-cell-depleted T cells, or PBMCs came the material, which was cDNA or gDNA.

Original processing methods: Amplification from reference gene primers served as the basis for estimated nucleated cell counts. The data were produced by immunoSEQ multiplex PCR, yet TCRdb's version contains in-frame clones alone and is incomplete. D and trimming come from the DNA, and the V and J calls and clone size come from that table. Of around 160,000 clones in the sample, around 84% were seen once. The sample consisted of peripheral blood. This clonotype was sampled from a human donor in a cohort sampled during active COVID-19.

CDR3 DNA sequence: TGTGCCAGCAGTCCGAGGGTCAGCCCGTCCTACGAGCAGTACTTC. This translates into CASSPRVSPSYEQYF. The chain couples TRBV27 to TRBJ2-7; possibly TRBD2 for D (5 bases). V lost 5 bases and J 1 base, leaving 15 bases between the germline ends. Germline values: CDR1 MNHEY, CDR2 SMNVEV (reference sequence). This CDR3 has 15 amino acids.